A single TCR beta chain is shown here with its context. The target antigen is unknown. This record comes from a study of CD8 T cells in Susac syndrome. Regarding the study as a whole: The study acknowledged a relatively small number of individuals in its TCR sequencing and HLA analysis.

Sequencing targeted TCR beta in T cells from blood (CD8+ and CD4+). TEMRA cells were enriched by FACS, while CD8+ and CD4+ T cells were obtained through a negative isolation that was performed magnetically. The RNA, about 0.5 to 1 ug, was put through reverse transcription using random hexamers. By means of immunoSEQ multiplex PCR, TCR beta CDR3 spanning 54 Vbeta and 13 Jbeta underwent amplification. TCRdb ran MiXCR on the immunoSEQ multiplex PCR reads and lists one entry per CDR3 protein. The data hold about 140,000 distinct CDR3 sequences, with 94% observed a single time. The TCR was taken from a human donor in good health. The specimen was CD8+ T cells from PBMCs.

The CDR3 region has the DNA TGTGCCTGGAGCCCAAGACAAGAGACCCAGTACTTC. This sequence encodes CAWSPRQETQYF. The V call is TRBV30, the J call TRBJ2-5, with unresolved D. CDR1 is GTSNPN, CDR2 SVGIG, per germline (reference sequence). The ends were cut back, 3 bases at V and 2 bases at J, with 7 bases in the middle. The CDR3 runs 12 residues.